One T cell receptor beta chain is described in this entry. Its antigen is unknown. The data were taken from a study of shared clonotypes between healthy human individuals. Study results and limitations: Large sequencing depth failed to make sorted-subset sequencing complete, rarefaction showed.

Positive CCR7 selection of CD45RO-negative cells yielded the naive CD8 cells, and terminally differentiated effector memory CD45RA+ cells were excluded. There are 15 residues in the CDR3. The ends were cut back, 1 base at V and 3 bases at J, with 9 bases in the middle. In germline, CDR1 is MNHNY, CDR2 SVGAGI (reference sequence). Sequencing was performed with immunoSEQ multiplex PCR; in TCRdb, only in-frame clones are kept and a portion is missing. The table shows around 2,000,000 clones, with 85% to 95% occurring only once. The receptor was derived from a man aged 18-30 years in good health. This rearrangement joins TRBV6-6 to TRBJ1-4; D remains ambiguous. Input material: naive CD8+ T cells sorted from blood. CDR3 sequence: CASSYLTDANEKLFF. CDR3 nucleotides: TGTGCCAGCAGTTACTTGACTGATGCTAATGAAAAACTGTTTTTT.